These 12 T cell receptor beta chains were all obtained from the same sample, sequenced in a study of T-cell reconstitution after alpha-beta-depleted transplantation in children. As it was prepared, the TCRbeta library received unique molecular identifiers. TCRdb processed the PCR reads anew with MiXCR; each CDR3 protein has one entry. The repertoire holds around 600,000 distinct CDR3 sequences, with 20% to 25% as singletons. The sample in question was PBMCs, mostly from graft donor cells, obtained 360 days after TCRalphabeta/CD19-depleted stem cell transplant. These receptor sequences come from a boy in the first two years of life who had a stem cell transplant for acute myeloid leukemia, so the T cells may come from the graft donor.

This clonotype came up many times. This chain uses TRBV6-4 with TRBJ1-1; tentative D call: TRBD1 (6 bases). CDR3 length: 14 residues. With 4 bases removed from V and 1 base from J, the gap between germline ends came to 10 bases. Looked up from germline, CDR1 is MRHNA and CDR2 is SNTAGT. The CDR3 spells CASSVGAPNTEAFF. CDR3 in DNA: TGTGCCAGCAGTGTGGGGGCACCGAACACTGAAGCTTTCTTT.

The V call is TRBV12-3 or TRBV12-4, the J call TRBJ2-5; 10 nucleotides align to TRBD2. The CDR3 totals 14 residues. The V segment lost 6 bases and the J segment 5 bases; nucleotides outside the gene matches: 6. The CDR3 loop is CASRSSGGGETQYF. CDR3 DNA: TGTGCCAGCAGATCTAGCGGGGGCGGCGAGACCCAGTACTTC.

This chain joins TRBV20-1 and TRBJ2-6; a weak D match, TRBD2 (6 bases). Germline V gene data show CDR1 as DFQATT and CDR2 as SNEGSKA (reference sequence). The CDR3 has 18 residues. V lost 6 bases, J lost 1 base, and 22 bases lay in between. The CDR3 is CSAPPRGNPTSGANVLTF. The DNA for the CDR3 is TGCAGTGCCCCGCCCCGGGGGAACCCCACTTCTGGGGCCAACGTCCTGACTTTC.

This clonotype was observed a few times. This rearrangement joins TRBV15 to TRBJ2-3; no firm D call. V lost 1 base, J lost 6 bases, and 14 bases lay in between. Germline V CDR1 and CDR2: LNHNV, YYDKDF (reference sequence). The CDR3 spans 15 residues. DNA for the CDR3: TGTGCCACCAGCAGAGCCGGCGTAACCTGGGATACGCAGTATTTT. As protein: CATSRAGVTWDTQYF.

The table lists this clonotype with many counts. This chain connects TRBV10-3 to TRBJ2-7; D is uncertain. The CDR3 extends over 16 amino acids. Germline CDR1 and CDR2: ENHRY and SYGVKD. Trimming left V 0 bases short and J 0 bases short, with 12 bases between. The CDR3, as DNA: TGTGCCATCAGTGAGTCATTTATGCGGAGCTCCTACGAGCAGTACGTC. Protein sequence: CAISESFMRSSYEQYV.

This clonotype has only a few counts. The rearrangement links TRBV20-1 to TRBJ2-1, with a tentative D call TRBD2 (6 bases). The CDR3 length is 13 residues. Germline V gene lookup returns CDR1 DFQATT and CDR2 SNEGSKA (reference sequence). Trimming stripped 8 bases from V and 9 bases from J, with 20 bases between. CDR3 in amino acids: CSIKSRGSGEQFF. The CDR3 region has the DNA TGCAGTATCAAGTCACGGGGGTCAGGTGAGCAGTTCTTC.

The table lists this clonotype with many counts. The chain uses TRBV20-1 and TRBJ2-5; D perhaps matches TRBD1 (6 bases). V shed 4 bases and J shed 1 base, with 13 bases lying between them. This CDR3 comprises 14 residues. Germline loops: CDR1 DFQATT, CDR2 SNEGSKA (reference sequence). The DNA of the CDR3 is TGCAGTGCTATCCCAGGGGCACCCCAAGAGACCCAGTACTTC. Translating it yields CSAIPGAPQETQYF.

This clonotype was seen ten or more times. The CDR3 DNA follows: TGTGCCAGCAGTTTAGTGCGAACAGGGGCCAATCAGCCCCAGCATTTT. Protein sequence: CASSLVRTGANQPQHF. The J gene is TRBJ1-5, the V gene TRBV12-3 or TRBV12-4, with 7 bases matching TRBD1. V gave up 1 base and J gave up 3 bases; unmatched junction bases: 6. This CDR3 has 16 amino acids.

The chain employs TRBV5-5 and TRBJ2-1; 9 bases agree with TRBD1. The CDR3 runs 15 residues. Germline V gives CDR1 SGHKS, CDR2 YYEKEE (reference sequence). V shed 4 bases and J 5 bases; nucleotides not matched to a gene: 7. In nucleotides, the CDR3 is TGTGCCAGCAGCCCCGGGACAGGGTGGAACAATGAGCAGTTCTTC. It encodes CASSPGTGWNNEQFF.

The rearrangement joins TRBV29-1 to TRBJ1-1, with D possibly TRBD1 on 5 matching bases. The CDR3 is 15 amino acids. V lost 6 bases to trimming and J lost 0 bases, with 17 bases between them. Per germline, CDR1 SQVTM and CDR2 ANQGSEA. The CDR3 here is CSVGPQGIMNTEAFF. The CDR3 DNA reads as TGCAGCGTAGGGCCCCAGGGAATCATGAACACTGAAGCTTTCTTT.

This clonotype appeared a few times. The rearrangement links TRBV6-1 to TRBJ2-3; 9 bases line up with TRBD1. Germline V CDR1 and CDR2: MNHNS, SASEGT. V dropped 7 bases and J dropped 2; count of bases not matched to a gene: 4. The CDR3 contains 14 residues. The CDR3 DNA is TGTGCCAGCAAAGGACAGGGGAACACAGATACGCAGTATTTT. Its translation: CASKGQGNTDTQYF.

The table lists this clonotype with a few counts. The junction shows a germline mismatch at one end, possibly a read error. This chain uses TRBV12-3 or TRBV12-4 with TRBJ2-1; TRBD2 is a possible D gene (7 bases). The CDR3 consists of 12 residues. CDR3 nucleotide sequence: TGTGCCAGCAGTTTGCGTGGGGGGGCCGTCCTCTTC. Its translation: CASSLRGGAVLF.